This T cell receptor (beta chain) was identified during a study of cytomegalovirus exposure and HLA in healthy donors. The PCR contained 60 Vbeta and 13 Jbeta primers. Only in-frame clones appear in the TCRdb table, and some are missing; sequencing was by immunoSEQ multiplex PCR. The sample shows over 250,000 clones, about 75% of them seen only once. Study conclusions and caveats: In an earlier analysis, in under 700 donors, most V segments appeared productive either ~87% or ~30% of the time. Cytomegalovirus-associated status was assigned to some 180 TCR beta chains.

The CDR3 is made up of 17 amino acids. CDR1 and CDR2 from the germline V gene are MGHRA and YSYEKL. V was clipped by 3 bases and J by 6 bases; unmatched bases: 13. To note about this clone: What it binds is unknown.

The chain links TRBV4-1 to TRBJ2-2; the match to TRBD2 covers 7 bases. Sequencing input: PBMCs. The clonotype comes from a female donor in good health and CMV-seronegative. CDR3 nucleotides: TGCGCCAGCAGCCACTGGGAGGGTTCTGGGGGTTCCGGGGAGCTGTTTTTT. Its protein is CASSHWEGSGGSGELFF.